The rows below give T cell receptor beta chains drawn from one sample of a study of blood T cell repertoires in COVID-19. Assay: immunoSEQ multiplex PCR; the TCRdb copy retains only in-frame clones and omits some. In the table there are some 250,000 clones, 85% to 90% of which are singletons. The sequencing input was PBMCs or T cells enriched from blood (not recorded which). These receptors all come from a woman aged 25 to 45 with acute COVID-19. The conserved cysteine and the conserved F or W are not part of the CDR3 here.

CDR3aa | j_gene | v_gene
ASSRSEGGRGSTDTQY | TRBJ2-3 | TRBV5-1
ASSGQGDQPQH | TRBJ1-5 | TRBV27
ASSAFGTFNEQF | TRBJ2-1 | TRBV9
ASTGGGRRDTQY | TRBJ2-3 | TRBV7-8
ASSSVGSLGYEQY | TRBJ2-7 | TRBV19
ASSPSFGQGGIYSNQPQH | TRBJ1-5 | TRBV28
ASSLDRGLAGDTDTQY | TRBJ2-3 | TRBV11-2
ASSLPGTASGELF | TRBJ2-2 | TRBV5-4
ASSGPGQYNSPLH | TRBJ1-6 | TRBV9
ASRISGQGFYEQY | TRBJ2-7 | TRBV19
ASSFDRGFTDTQY | TRBJ2-3 | TRBV5-4
ASSSPGGSTDTQY | TRBJ2-3 | TRBV7-9
ASSGEGLSGNTIY | TRBJ1-3 | TRBV2
ASSPTPSATSSYEQY | TRBJ2-7 | TRBV5-1
SASGRVPYEENSPLH | TRBJ1-6 | TRBV20-1
ASSRDRAYEQY | TRBJ2-7 | TRBV5-5
ASGQGGNANYGYT | TRBJ1-2 | TRBV2
SVSDRGGEEKLF | TRBJ1-4 | TRBV29-1